This TCR beta chain was sequenced during a study of T-cell reconstitution after alpha-beta-depleted transplantation in children (dated by TCRdb to about 2016). Broadly, across the study: T-cell immune reconstitution after TCRalphabeta/CD19-depleted allogeneic hematopoietic cell transplantation in children was quantitatively tracked in the study by means of TCR repertoire profiling.

The library was made by PCR. The sample was run on an Illumina HiSeq 2500. Molecular barcoding was employed in the preparation of TCR libraries, with unique molecular identifiers being used to normalize TCRbeta repertoire quantification. The raw public data were reprocessed by TCRdb itself: fastp quality trimming at Q25, MiXCR clonotype calling, in-frame beta chains only. Every entry covers one CDR3 protein and lists the most common genes and DNA from its rows. The sample profile shows a few hundred thousand distinct CDR3 sequences; 12% of them were found once. Under 7% of the sample lies in the top ten. The CDR3 runs 12 residues from the cysteine to the phenylalanine. Kept here is only the CDR3 DNA, which spans 36 bases and is read in frame from base 1. V loses 3 bases, J loses 8 bases, and the germline ends lie 8 bases apart. A remark on this clonotype: Its cognate antigen has yet to be identified. It has no much larger one-base neighbor in the sample; base qualities were not kept.

This receptor was taken from a human donor who donated a stem cell graft to a child with combined immunodeficiency. The sequence is built from TRBV12-3 or TRBV12-4 and TRBJ1-5; TRBD1 is possibly the D segment (6 matching bases). The sample was PBMCs from the stem cell graft donor, taken from the stem cell graft. For the CDR3, the sequence is CASSFSGEPQHF. Here is the DNA: TGTGCCAGCAGTTTTTCAGGGGAGCCCCAGCATTTT.